Listed below are T cell receptor beta chains from one sample, sequenced in a study of T cell repertoires in cytomegalovirus infection. TCRdb analysed the reads with MiXCR anew, one entry per CDR3 protein. The table lists 150,000 to 200,000 distinct CDR3 sequences, about a sixth of them singletons. Source material: CD8+ T cells from PBMCs. Receptor source: a human donor in good health (CMV status not recorded). Some clones in this sample may be carry-over from other donors' samples. CDR3s include the opening cysteine and the closing phenylalanine or tryptophan. A D gene is named only where the DNA matches it firmly. The listing skips clone size in some rows; elsewhere it reads once, few, many or a size class.

CDR3 protein: CASSQEGLGEKLFF
CDR3 DNA: TGCGCCAGCAGCCAAGAGGGGCTGGGAGAAAAACTGTTTTTT
D gene: -
J gene: TRBJ1-4
CDR3 length: 14
clone size: many
V gene: TRBV4-3

CDR3 protein: CASSSTVAGGAYNEQFF
CDR3 DNA: TGTGCCAGCAGCTCCACTGTCGCAGGGGGCGCGTACAATGAGCAGTTCTTC
D gene: TRBD1
J gene: TRBJ2-1
CDR3 length: 17
clone size: -
V gene: TRBV13

CDR3 protein: CASSLRGLSGANVLTF
CDR3 DNA: TGTGCCAGCAGCTTAAGGGGGCTCTCTGGGGCCAACGTCCTGACTTTC
D gene: TRBD1
J gene: TRBJ2-6
CDR3 length: 16
clone size: -
V gene: TRBV7-6

CDR3 protein: CASSLYAGSFSDNEQFF
CDR3 DNA: TGTGCCAGCAGCTTATACGCAGGGAGTTTTTCCGACAATGAGCAGTTCTTC
D gene: -
J gene: TRBJ2-1
CDR3 length: 17
clone size: many
V gene: TRBV7-3

CDR3 protein: CASSYSNGLAEKLFF
CDR3 DNA: TGTGCCAGCAGTTACTCGAATGGGTTGGCTGAAAAACTGTTTTTT
D gene: -
J gene: TRBJ1-4
CDR3 length: 15
clone size: -
V gene: TRBV6-5

CDR3 protein: CASSLAGGAYNEQFF
CDR3 DNA: TGTGCCAGCAGTTTAGCGGGGGGCGCCTACAATGAGCAGTTCTTC
D gene: TRBD2
J gene: TRBJ2-1
CDR3 length: 15
clone size: -
V gene: TRBV27

CDR3 protein: CASSWEFLTDTQYF
CDR3 DNA: TGTGCCAGCAGTTGGGAGTTCCTCACAGATACGCAGTATTTT
D gene: -
J gene: TRBJ2-3
CDR3 length: 14
clone size: -
V gene: TRBV6-2/TRBV6-3

CDR3 protein: CASSSWGDRTNYGYTF
CDR3 DNA: TGTGCCAGCAGCTCCTGGGGGGACCGGACTAACTATGGCTACACCTTC
D gene: -
J gene: TRBJ1-2
CDR3 length: 16
clone size: -
V gene: TRBV7-9

CDR3 protein: CATSDLPGREAFF
CDR3 DNA: TGTGCCACCAGTGATTTGCCGGGGAGGGAAGCTTTCTTT
D gene: -
J gene: TRBJ1-1
CDR3 length: 13
clone size: few
V gene: TRBV24-1

CDR3 protein: CASSLEQQNTEAFF
CDR3 DNA: TGTGCCAGCAGCTTAGAACAGCAGAACACTGAAGCTTTCTTT
D gene: -
J gene: TRBJ1-1
CDR3 length: 14
clone size: -
V gene: TRBV7-9

CDR3 protein: CASSSRANPMEAFF
CDR3 DNA: TGTGCCAGCAGCTCCAGGGCTAACCCTATGGAAGCTTTCTTT
D gene: -
J gene: TRBJ1-1
CDR3 length: 14
clone size: few
V gene: TRBV7-8

CDR3 protein: CASSPVGQGGGIYSNQPQHF
CDR3 DNA: TGTGCCAGCAGCCCGGTGGGGCAGGGGGGCGGAATTTATAGCAATCAGCCCCAGCATTTT
D gene: TRBD1
J gene: TRBJ1-5
CDR3 length: 20
clone size: few
V gene: TRBV7-8

CDR3 protein: CASREEGRRNTIYF
CDR3 DNA: TGTGCCAGCAGGGAGGAGGGCAGGAGAAACACCATATATTTT
D gene: -
J gene: TRBJ1-3
CDR3 length: 14
clone size: few
V gene: TRBV28

CDR3 protein: CASSAGRGRALKDTEAFF
CDR3 DNA: TGTGCCAGCAGTGCTGGACGGGGAAGAGCCCTCAAGGACACTGAAGCTTTCTTT
D gene: -
J gene: TRBJ1-1
CDR3 length: 18
clone size: -
V gene: TRBV27

CDR3 protein: CASSLVLRTYEQYF
CDR3 DNA: TGTGCCAGCAGCCTAGTACTTAGAACCTACGAGCAGTACTTC
D gene: -
J gene: TRBJ2-7
CDR3 length: 14
clone size: -
V gene: TRBV12-3/TRBV12-4

CDR3 protein: CASSPGGAGDTQYF
CDR3 DNA: TGTGCCAGCAGCCCTGGGGGGGCCGGAGATACGCAGTATTTT
D gene: -
J gene: TRBJ2-3
CDR3 length: 14
clone size: -
V gene: TRBV9

CDR3 protein: CASSLSETGELFF
CDR3 DNA: TGTGCCAGCAGTCTAAGCGAAACAGGGGAGCTGTTTTTT
D gene: -
J gene: TRBJ2-2
CDR3 length: 13
clone size: many
V gene: TRBV6-4

CDR3 protein: CASSEGLLMNTEAFF
CDR3 DNA: TGTGCCAGCAGTGAAGGCTTGCTTATGAACACTGAAGCTTTCTTT
D gene: -
J gene: TRBJ1-1
CDR3 length: 15
clone size: -
V gene: TRBV6-1

CDR3 protein: CASSYTGDEQFF
CDR3 DNA: TGTGCCAGCAGTTATACCGGCGACGAGCAGTTCTTC
D gene: -
J gene: TRBJ2-1
CDR3 length: 12
clone size: many
V gene: TRBV6-6

CDR3 protein: CARSSSGTLYGYTF
CDR3 DNA: TGTGCCCGCAGTTCCTCCGGGACCCTCTATGGCTACACCTTC
D gene: -
J gene: TRBJ1-2
CDR3 length: 14
clone size: -
V gene: TRBV6-2/TRBV6-3

CDR3 protein: CASSLGRLQETQYF
CDR3 DNA: TGTGCCAGCAGTTTAGGACGGCTGCAAGAGACCCAGTACTTC
D gene: -
J gene: TRBJ2-5
CDR3 length: 14
clone size: many
V gene: TRBV27

CDR3 protein: CASSLAQDRGRTGELFF
CDR3 DNA: TGTGCCAGCAGCTTAGCCCAAGACAGGGGGCGAACCGGGGAGCTGTTTTTT
D gene: TRBD1
J gene: TRBJ2-2
CDR3 length: 17
clone size: -
V gene: TRBV7-6

CDR3 protein: CASSAQGWTEAFF
CDR3 DNA: TGTGCCAGCAGCGCACAGGGATGGACTGAAGCTTTCTTT
D gene: -
J gene: TRBJ1-1
CDR3 length: 13
clone size: few
V gene: TRBV7-8

CDR3 protein: CASSFGTNEQFF
CDR3 DNA: TGTGCCAGCAGCTTCGGTACCAATGAGCAGTTCTTC
D gene: -
J gene: TRBJ2-1
CDR3 length: 12
clone size: -
V gene: TRBV11-3

CDR3 protein: CASSQTRGQGDTQYF
CDR3 DNA: TGTGCCAGCAGTCAGACTAGGGGACAAGGAGATACGCAGTATTTT
D gene: -
J gene: TRBJ2-3
CDR3 length: 15
clone size: few
V gene: TRBV7-3

CDR3 protein: CSVDGGTASNYGYTF
CDR3 DNA: TGCAGCGTTGATGGCGGGACAGCTTCTAACTATGGCTACACCTTC
D gene: TRBD1
J gene: TRBJ1-2
CDR3 length: 15
clone size: few
V gene: TRBV29-1

CDR3 protein: CSVEKESAEQFF
CDR3 DNA: TGCAGCGTTGAAAAGGAAAGCGCTGAGCAGTTCTTC
D gene: -
J gene: TRBJ2-1
CDR3 length: 12
clone size: -
V gene: TRBV29-1

CDR3 protein: CSVEDPTSSYEQYF
CDR3 DNA: TGCAGCGTTGAAGATCCAACGTCTTCCTACGAGCAGTACTTC
D gene: -
J gene: TRBJ2-7
CDR3 length: 14
clone size: -
V gene: TRBV29-1

CDR3 protein: CASSAFQVSPLHF
CDR3 DNA: TGTGCCAGCAGCGCGTTTCAGGTATCGCCCCTCCACTTT
D gene: -
J gene: TRBJ1-6
CDR3 length: 13
clone size: -
V gene: TRBV9

CDR3 protein: CAWTLGRTNTEAFF
CDR3 DNA: TGTGCCTGGACCCTCGGACGGACTAACACTGAAGCTTTCTTT
D gene: -
J gene: TRBJ1-1
CDR3 length: 14
clone size: -
V gene: TRBV30

CDR3 protein: CASSQGNDRTIYEQYF
CDR3 DNA: TGCGCCAGCAGCCAAGGGAACGACAGGACAATCTACGAGCAGTACTTC
D gene: -
J gene: TRBJ2-7
CDR3 length: 16
clone size: few
V gene: TRBV4-1

CDR3 protein: CASSHIGAGGLSYNEQFF
CDR3 DNA: TGTGCCAGCAGCCACATCGGGGCAGGGGGCCTCTCCTACAATGAGCAGTTCTTC
D gene: TRBD1
J gene: TRBJ2-1
CDR3 length: 18
clone size: -
V gene: TRBV3-1

CDR3 protein: CASSSNRERTGEFSYNSPLHF
CDR3 DNA: TGTGCCAGCAGCTCCAATAGGGAGAGGACAGGAGAATTCTCCTATAATTCACCCCTCCACTTT
D gene: TRBD1
J gene: TRBJ1-6
CDR3 length: 21
clone size: -
V gene: TRBV5-4

CDR3 protein: CASGLQGARYEQFF
CDR3 DNA: TGTGCCAGCGGACTACAGGGGGCTCGTTATGAGCAGTTCTTC
D gene: TRBD1
J gene: TRBJ2-1
CDR3 length: 14
clone size: -
V gene: TRBV27

CDR3 protein: CAISRPSQLSGNTIYF
CDR3 DNA: TGTGCCATTAGTAGGCCGTCGCAACTCTCTGGAAACACCATATATTTT
D gene: -
J gene: TRBJ1-3
CDR3 length: 16
clone size: -
V gene: TRBV7-9

CDR3 protein: CASRGGLAGLTDTQYF
CDR3 DNA: TGTGCCAGCAGGGGCGGACTAGCGGGGCTCACAGATACGCAGTATTTT
D gene: TRBD2
J gene: TRBJ2-3
CDR3 length: 16
clone size: -
V gene: TRBV7-9

CDR3 protein: CASSRASREQYF
CDR3 DNA: TGTGCCAGCAGTAGGGCCTCGCGGGAGCAGTACTTC
D gene: -
J gene: TRBJ2-7
CDR3 length: 12
clone size: -
V gene: TRBV6-6

CDR3 protein: CASSRSGGIDEQFF
CDR3 DNA: TGTGCCAGCAGCCGGAGCGGGGGGATTGATGAGCAGTTCTTC
D gene: TRBD2
J gene: TRBJ2-1
CDR3 length: 14
clone size: few
V gene: TRBV27

CDR3 protein: CASSLGIPVNTEAFF
CDR3 DNA: TGTGCCAGCAGCTTAGGTATCCCGGTGAACACTGAAGCTTTCTTT
D gene: -
J gene: TRBJ1-1
CDR3 length: 15
clone size: few
V gene: TRBV7-2

CDR3 protein: CASSLEVGTFNGYTF
CDR3 DNA: TGTGCCAGCAGCTTAGAGGTCGGGACATTTAACGGCTACACCTTC
D gene: -
J gene: TRBJ1-2
CDR3 length: 15
clone size: -
V gene: TRBV7-2

CDR3 protein: CSARAPQGGDYGYTF
CDR3 DNA: TGCAGTGCTAGAGCACCCCAGGGGGGGGACTATGGCTACACCTTC
D gene: TRBD1
J gene: TRBJ1-2
CDR3 length: 15
clone size: -
V gene: TRBV20-1

CDR3 protein: CATETDTYEQYF
CDR3 DNA: TGTGCCACCGAGACAGATACCTACGAGCAGTACTTC
D gene: -
J gene: TRBJ2-7
CDR3 length: 12
clone size: -
V gene: TRBV7-6

CDR3 protein: CASHKAPRLAGDTDTQYF
CDR3 DNA: TGTGCCAGCCATAAAGCCCCCCGACTAGCGGGGGACACAGATACGCAGTATTTT
D gene: TRBD2
J gene: TRBJ2-3
CDR3 length: 18
clone size: few
V gene: TRBV7-8

CDR3 protein: CASGVDRGNQPQHF
CDR3 DNA: TGCGCCAGCGGAGTGGACAGGGGCAATCAGCCCCAGCATTTT
D gene: TRBD1
J gene: TRBJ1-5
CDR3 length: 14
clone size: few
V gene: TRBV4-3

CDR3 protein: CASSLRTGINTEAFF
CDR3 DNA: TGTGCCAGCAGCTTAAGGACAGGGATAAACACTGAAGCTTTCTTT
D gene: TRBD1
J gene: TRBJ1-1
CDR3 length: 15
clone size: -
V gene: TRBV7-2

CDR3 protein: CAISDNWVLVDENGDTQYF
CDR3 DNA: TGTGCCATCAGTGACAATTGGGTTCTGGTCGACGAAAACGGGGATACGCAGTATTTT
D gene: -
J gene: TRBJ2-3
CDR3 length: 19
clone size: few
V gene: TRBV10-3

CDR3 protein: CASSRRDRANTEAFF
CDR3 DNA: TGTGCCAGCAGTCGCCGGGACCGAGCCAACACTGAAGCTTTCTTT
D gene: -
J gene: TRBJ1-1
CDR3 length: 15
clone size: once
V gene: TRBV6-1

CDR3 protein: CASSLRRGPREQYF
CDR3 DNA: TGTGCCAGCAGCTTACGCAGGGGACCACGGGAGCAGTACTTC
D gene: -
J gene: TRBJ2-7
CDR3 length: 14
clone size: -
V gene: TRBV7-8

CDR3 protein: CASSQTGYVNEQFF
CDR3 DNA: TGTGCCAGCAGCCAGACAGGGTATGTGAATGAGCAGTTCTTC
D gene: TRBD1
J gene: TRBJ2-1
CDR3 length: 14
clone size: few
V gene: TRBV14

CDR3 protein: CASSLYGSDRGTDTQYF
CDR3 DNA: TGTGCCAGCAGCTTATATGGGAGCGATAGGGGCACAGATACGCAGTATTTT
D gene: -
J gene: TRBJ2-3
CDR3 length: 17
clone size: -
V gene: TRBV7-2

CDR3 protein: CASSGRGFTEAFF
CDR3 DNA: TGTGCCAGCAGTGGGCGAGGGTTCACTGAAGCTTTCTTT
D gene: -
J gene: TRBJ1-1
CDR3 length: 13
clone size: few
V gene: TRBV28

CDR3 protein: CASSYPWNSNQPQHF
CDR3 DNA: TGTGCCAGCAGTTACCCCTGGAATAGCAATCAGCCCCAGCATTTT
D gene: -
J gene: TRBJ1-5
CDR3 length: 15
clone size: few
V gene: TRBV6-2/TRBV6-3

CDR3 protein: CASRPQGVNQPQHF
CDR3 DNA: TGTGCCAGCAGGCCCCAGGGAGTCAATCAGCCCCAGCATTTT
D gene: -
J gene: TRBJ1-5
CDR3 length: 14
clone size: -
V gene: TRBV6-2/TRBV6-3

CDR3 protein: CASSLIWASGDPYNEQFF
CDR3 DNA: TGCGCCAGCAGCTTGATCTGGGCTAGCGGGGATCCTTACAATGAGCAGTTCTTC
D gene: TRBD2
J gene: TRBJ2-1
CDR3 length: 18
clone size: -
V gene: TRBV5-1

CDR3 protein: CASSLGGEGREQYF
CDR3 DNA: TGTGCCAGCAGCTTAGGGGGGGAGGGCAGAGAGCAGTACTTC
D gene: TRBD2
J gene: TRBJ2-7
CDR3 length: 14
clone size: -
V gene: TRBV7-6

CDR3 protein: CASSLGPAINQPQHF
CDR3 DNA: TGCGCCAGCAGTTTGGGGCCCGCAATCAATCAGCCCCAGCATTTT
D gene: -
J gene: TRBJ1-5
CDR3 length: 15
clone size: few
V gene: TRBV12-3/TRBV12-4